This TCR beta chain was recorded in a study of tumor and adjacent non-tumor tissue in lung cancer. Study at large: Samples averaged about 3.8 million productive TCRbeta reads each.

Overall study results and limits: Higher tumor TCR diversity was associated with shorter survival. Compared with tumor, normal lung showed significantly lower TCR diversity.

CDR3 length: 17 amino acids. V lost 3 bases, J lost 5 bases, and 7 bases stayed unmatched. The germline CDR1 and CDR2 sequences are SGHRS and YFSETQ. The template was RNA from unsorted bulk tissue. More than 3 cm separated this lung sample from the edge of the tumor. Donors were chemotherapy-naive, newly diagnosed lung cancer surgical patients in China, August–late 2014. TCRbeta libraries were built with three rounds of nested PCR, modified from ARM-PCR. TCRdb processed the multiplex PCR reads anew with MiXCR; each CDR3 protein has one entry. The table has more than 75,000 distinct CDR3 sequences, 80% seen once. Details on this clonotype: As yet, its antigen is unknown. A much more abundant neighbour one base away suggests this may be a read error.

Sequencing was carried out using distant non-tumor lung tissue. The TCR was taken from a man aged 55-75 years with small cell lung cancer. The chain carries TRBV5-1 and TRBJ2-1; the match to TRBD2 covers 14 bases. The CDR3: CASSWGLAGEANNEQFF. The CDR3 DNA sequence: TGCGCCAGCAGCTGGGGACTAGCGGGAGAAGCCAACAATGAGCAGTTCTTC.